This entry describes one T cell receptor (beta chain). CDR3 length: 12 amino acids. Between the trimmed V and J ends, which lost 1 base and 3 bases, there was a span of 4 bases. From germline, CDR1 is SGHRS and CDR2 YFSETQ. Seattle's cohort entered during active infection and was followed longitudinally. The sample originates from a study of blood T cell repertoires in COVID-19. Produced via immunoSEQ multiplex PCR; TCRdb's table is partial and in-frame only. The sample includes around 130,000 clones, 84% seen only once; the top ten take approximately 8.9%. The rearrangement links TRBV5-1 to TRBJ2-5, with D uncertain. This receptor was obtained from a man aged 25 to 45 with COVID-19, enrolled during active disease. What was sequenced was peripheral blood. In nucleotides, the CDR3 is TGCGCCAGCAGCTTGCTAAAAGAGACCCAGTACTTC. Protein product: CASSLLKETQYF.